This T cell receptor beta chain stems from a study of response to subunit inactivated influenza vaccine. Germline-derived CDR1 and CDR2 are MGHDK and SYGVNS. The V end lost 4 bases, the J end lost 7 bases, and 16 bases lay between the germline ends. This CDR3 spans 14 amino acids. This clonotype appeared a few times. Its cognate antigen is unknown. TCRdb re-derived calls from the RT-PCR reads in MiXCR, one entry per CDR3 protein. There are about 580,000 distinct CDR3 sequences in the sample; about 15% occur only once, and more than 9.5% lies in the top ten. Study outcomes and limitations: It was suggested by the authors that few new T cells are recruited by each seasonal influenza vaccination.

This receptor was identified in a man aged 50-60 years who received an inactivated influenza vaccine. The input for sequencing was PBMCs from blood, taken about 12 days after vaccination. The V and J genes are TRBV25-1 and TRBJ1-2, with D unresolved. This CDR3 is CASSVSGSDGGYTF. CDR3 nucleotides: TGTGCCAGCAGTGTTAGTGGGTCGGATGGTGGCTACACCTTC.